This TCR beta chain was identified during a study of control samples from healthy donors and cancer patients (dated by TCRdb to 2020 to 2022). Trimming removed 0 bases from V and 2 bases from J, leaving 11 bases between the germline ends. The CDR3 goes from the cysteine to the valine over 15 residues. The CDR3 DNA has 45 bases and is translated from base 1. CDR1 SNHLY and CDR2 FYNNEI are derived from the germline V gene. The library was obtained by the immunoSEQ multiplex PCR assay. Drawn from immuneACCESS, this table holds only the in-frame rearrangements with V and J called that TCRdb kept. Clones are partly lost; checked studies trace under half to an unresolved V gene and leave the rest unexplained. Across this sample there are around 230,000 clones, with over 90% seen only once. The ten biggest clones cover more than 1.3% of the sample. On this clone: Its antigen is still unknown. It has no much larger one-base neighbor in the sample; base qualities were not kept.

The specimen was blood. The clonotype comes from a man aged 45 to 65 in good health. The chain is made from TRBV2 and TRBJ2-7; no D segment can be confidently identified. DNA sequence: TGTGCCAGCAGTGAAGCGGATCTTGGGACCTACGAGCAGTACGTC. Translated, it gives CASSEADLGTYEQYV.